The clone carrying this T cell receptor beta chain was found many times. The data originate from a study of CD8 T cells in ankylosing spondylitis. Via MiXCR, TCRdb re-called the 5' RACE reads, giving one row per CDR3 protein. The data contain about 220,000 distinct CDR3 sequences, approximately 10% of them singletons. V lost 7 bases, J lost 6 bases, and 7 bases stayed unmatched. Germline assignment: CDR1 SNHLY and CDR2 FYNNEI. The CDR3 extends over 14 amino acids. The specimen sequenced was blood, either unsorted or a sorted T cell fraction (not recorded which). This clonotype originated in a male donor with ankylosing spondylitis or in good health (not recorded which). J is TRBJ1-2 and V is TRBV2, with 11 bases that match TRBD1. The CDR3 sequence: CASTEEDRGHGYTF. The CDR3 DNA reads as TGTGCCAGCACCGAGGAGGACAGGGGGCATGGCTACACCTTC.